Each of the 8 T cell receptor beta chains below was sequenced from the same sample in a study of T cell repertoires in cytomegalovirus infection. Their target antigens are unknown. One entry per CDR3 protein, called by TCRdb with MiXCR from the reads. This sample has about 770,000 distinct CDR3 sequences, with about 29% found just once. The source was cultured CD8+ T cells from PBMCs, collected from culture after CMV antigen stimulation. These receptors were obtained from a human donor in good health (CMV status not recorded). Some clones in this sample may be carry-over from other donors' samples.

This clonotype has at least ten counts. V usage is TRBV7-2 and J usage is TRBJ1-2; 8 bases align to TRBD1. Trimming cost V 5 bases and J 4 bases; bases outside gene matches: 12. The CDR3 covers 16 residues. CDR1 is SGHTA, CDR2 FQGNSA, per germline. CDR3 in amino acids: CASSPPVDRASYGYTF. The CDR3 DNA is TGTGCCAGCAGCCCCCCCGTGGACAGGGCTTCCTATGGCTACACCTTC.

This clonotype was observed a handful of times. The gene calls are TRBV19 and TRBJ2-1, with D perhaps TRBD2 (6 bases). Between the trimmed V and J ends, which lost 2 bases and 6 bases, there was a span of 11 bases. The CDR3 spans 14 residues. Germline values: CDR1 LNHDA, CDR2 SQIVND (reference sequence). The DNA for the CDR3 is TGTGCCAGTAGTATATACGGGACTCTCAATGAGCAGTTCTTC. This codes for CASSIYGTLNEQFF.

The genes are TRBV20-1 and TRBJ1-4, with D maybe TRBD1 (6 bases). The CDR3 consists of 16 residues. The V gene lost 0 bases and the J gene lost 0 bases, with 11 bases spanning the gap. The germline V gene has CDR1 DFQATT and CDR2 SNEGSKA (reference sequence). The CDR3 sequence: CSARDGGQTTNEKLFF. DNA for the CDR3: TGCAGTGCTAGAGATGGCGGACAGACAACTAATGAAAAACTGTTTTTT.

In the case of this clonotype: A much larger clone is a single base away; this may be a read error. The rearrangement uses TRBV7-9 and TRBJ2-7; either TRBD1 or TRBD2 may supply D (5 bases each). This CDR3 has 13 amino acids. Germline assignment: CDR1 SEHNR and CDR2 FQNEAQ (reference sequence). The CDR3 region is CTSSLRGVHEQYF. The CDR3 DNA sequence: TGTACCAGCAGCTTGCGAGGGGTCCACGAGCAGTACTTC. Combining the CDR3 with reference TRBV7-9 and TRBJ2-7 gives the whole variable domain DTGVSQNPRHKITKRGQNVTFRCDPISEHNRLYWYRQTLGQGPEFLTYFQNEAQLEKSRLLSDRFSAERPKGSFSTLEIQRTEQGDSAMYLCTSSLRGVHEQYFGPGTRLTVT.

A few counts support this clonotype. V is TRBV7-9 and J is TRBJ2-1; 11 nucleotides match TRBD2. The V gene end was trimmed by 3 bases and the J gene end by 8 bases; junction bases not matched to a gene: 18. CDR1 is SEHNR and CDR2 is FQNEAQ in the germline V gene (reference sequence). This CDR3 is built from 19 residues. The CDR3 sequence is CASSLFHYSGGASPDEQFF. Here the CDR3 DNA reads TGTGCCAGCAGCTTGTTTCACTATAGCGGGGGGGCCAGTCCCGATGAGCAGTTCTTC.

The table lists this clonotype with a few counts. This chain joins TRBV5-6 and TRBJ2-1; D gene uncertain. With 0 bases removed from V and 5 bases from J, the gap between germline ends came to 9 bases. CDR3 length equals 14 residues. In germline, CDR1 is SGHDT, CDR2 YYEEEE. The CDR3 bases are TGTGCCAGCAGCTTGGGGGCAAGGGACAATGAGCAGTTCTTC. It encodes CASSLGARDNEQFF.

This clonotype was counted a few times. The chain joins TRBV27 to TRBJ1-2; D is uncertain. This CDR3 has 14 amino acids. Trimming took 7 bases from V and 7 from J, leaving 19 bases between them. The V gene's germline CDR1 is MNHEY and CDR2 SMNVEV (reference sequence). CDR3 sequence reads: CASTPLTWEGGYTF. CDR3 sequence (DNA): TGTGCCAGCACCCCCTTGACCTGGGAGGGTGGCTACACCTTC.

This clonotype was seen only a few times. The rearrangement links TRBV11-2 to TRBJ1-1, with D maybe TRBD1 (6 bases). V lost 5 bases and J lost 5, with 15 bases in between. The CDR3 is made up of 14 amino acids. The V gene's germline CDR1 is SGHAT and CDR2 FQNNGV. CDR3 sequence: CASSTPSRGTEAFF. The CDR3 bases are TGTGCCAGCAGCACCCCGTCCAGGGGAACTGAAGCTTTCTTT. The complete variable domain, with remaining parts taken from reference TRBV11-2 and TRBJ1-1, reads EAGVAQSPRYKIIEKRQSVAFWCNPISGHATLYWYQQILGQGPKLLIQFQNNGVVDDSQLPKDRFSAERLKGVDSTLKIQPAKLEDSAVYLCASSTPSRGTEAFFGQGTRLTVV.